These T cell receptor beta chains were read from a single sample in a study of blood T cell repertoires in COVID-19. TCRdb's copy holds only in-frame clones and misses some; the assay was immunoSEQ multiplex PCR. There are some 130,000 clones in the sample; around 86% occur only once, and 10% to 12% lies in the top ten. Sequencing was performed on peripheral blood. These TCRs come from a woman in her 70s with COVID-19, enrolled during active disease. CDR3s include the opening cysteine and the closing phenylalanine or tryptophan. The order of the fields is V gene, J gene, clone size, D gene, CDR3 DNA, CDR3 protein. The D gene is left open where the match is weak. The size entry is marked missing in some rows and otherwise reads once, few, many or a size class.

v_call: TRBV6-4; j_call: TRBJ1-2; clone_size: .; d_call: TRBD1; cdr3_nt: TGTGCCAGCAGTGCATCCGGGACAGGGGGCTATGGCTACACCTTC; cdr3_aa: CASSASGTGGYGYTF
v_call: TRBV5-1; j_call: TRBJ1-2; clone_size: few; d_call: .; cdr3_nt: TGCGCCAGCAGCATGCTGGGCAGGGCGCTAACTAATAACTATGGCTACACCTTC; cdr3_aa: CASSMLGRALTNNYGYTF
v_call: TRBV30; j_call: TRBJ2-5; clone_size: .; d_call: .; cdr3_nt: TGTGCCTGGAACTTACAGGGTAGTGAGACCCAGTACTTC; cdr3_aa: CAWNLQGSETQYF
v_call: TRBV28; j_call: TRBJ1-4; clone_size: .; d_call: TRBD1; cdr3_nt: TGTGCCAGCAGTCCGCCCGGGACAGGGGTTAGGGAAAAACTGTTTTTT; cdr3_aa: CASSPPGTGVREKLFF
v_call: TRBV29-1; j_call: TRBJ2-5; clone_size: .; d_call: TRBD2; cdr3_nt: TGCAGCGGCCTGACTAGCGGACAAGAGACCCAGTACTTC; cdr3_aa: CSGLTSGQETQYF
v_call: TRBV7-2; j_call: TRBJ1-3; clone_size: .; d_call: TRBD1; cdr3_nt: TGTGCCAGCAGCTTGCAAGGACAGGTCTCTGGAAACACCATATATTTT; cdr3_aa: CASSLQGQVSGNTIYF
v_call: TRBV5-1; j_call: TRBJ1-3; clone_size: .; d_call: .; cdr3_nt: TGCGCCAGCAGCTTGGATGGGGGCTTCTCTGGAAACACCATATATTTT; cdr3_aa: CASSLDGGFSGNTIYF
v_call: TRBV6-5; j_call: TRBJ1-4; clone_size: .; d_call: .; cdr3_nt: TGTGCCAGCAGTCTCAGGTGGAACACTAATGAAAAACTGTTTTTT; cdr3_aa: CASSLRWNTNEKLFF
v_call: TRBV6-5; j_call: TRBJ1-1; clone_size: .; d_call: .; cdr3_nt: TGTGCCAGCAGGACAGGTCAGAACACTGAAGCTTTCTTT; cdr3_aa: CASRTGQNTEAFF
v_call: TRBV5-1; j_call: TRBJ2-7; clone_size: .; d_call: .; cdr3_nt: TGCGCCAGCAGCTTGGTGGCAGACTACGAGCAGTACTTC; cdr3_aa: CASSLVADYEQYF
v_call: TRBV2; j_call: TRBJ2-5; clone_size: .; d_call: TRBD2; cdr3_nt: TGTGCCAGCAGTGAACTAGCGGGAGGAGAGACCCAGTACTTC; cdr3_aa: CASSELAGGETQYF
v_call: TRBV16; j_call: TRBJ2-4; clone_size: .; d_call: .; cdr3_nt: TGTGCCAGCAGCCAATCGAGGGCAGAAAACATTCAGTACTTC; cdr3_aa: CASSQSRAENIQYF
v_call: TRBV18; j_call: TRBJ1-3; clone_size: .; d_call: .; cdr3_nt: TGTGCCAGCTCACCAGGGAGCTCTGGAAACACCATATATTTT; cdr3_aa: CASSPGSSGNTIYF
v_call: TRBV29-1; j_call: TRBJ2-5; clone_size: once; d_call: TRBD2; cdr3_nt: TGCAGCGTTGGGACTAGGCCGGGGGAGACCCAGTACTTC; cdr3_aa: CSVGTRPGETQYF
v_call: TRBV18; j_call: TRBJ2-1; clone_size: .; d_call: .; cdr3_nt: TGTGCCAGCTCACCCAGGGGACCCTCCTACAATGAGCAGTTCTTC; cdr3_aa: CASSPRGPSYNEQFF
v_call: TRBV3-1/TRBV3-2; j_call: TRBJ2-3; clone_size: .; d_call: TRBD2; cdr3_nt: TGTGCCAGCAGCCGGCGGGGGGAGGATACGCAGTATTTT; cdr3_aa: CASSRRGEDTQYF
v_call: TRBV6-5; j_call: TRBJ1-1; clone_size: .; d_call: .; cdr3_nt: TGTGCCAGCAGCGACGGGGATTTCGGAGCTTTCTTT; cdr3_aa: CASSDGDFGAFF
v_call: TRBV30; j_call: TRBJ1-6; clone_size: .; d_call: .; cdr3_nt: TGTGCCCGGAGAGGGGGGGCGGTTAATTCACCCCTCCACTTT; cdr3_aa: CARRGGAVNSPLHF
v_call: TRBV23-1; j_call: TRBJ1-5; clone_size: .; d_call: TRBD1; cdr3_nt: TGCGCCAGCAAACCACCGGACAGGATGGATCAGCCCCAGCATTTT; cdr3_aa: CASKPPDRMDQPQHF
v_call: TRBV27; j_call: TRBJ1-4; clone_size: .; d_call: TRBD1; cdr3_nt: TGTGCCAGCAGTCCCCGGACAGGGCTTGAAAAACTGTTTTTT; cdr3_aa: CASSPRTGLEKLFF
v_call: TRBV6-5; j_call: TRBJ2-7; clone_size: .; d_call: TRBD2; cdr3_nt: TGTGCCAGCAGTTACTCGACTAGCGGCTACGAGCAGTACTTC; cdr3_aa: CASSYSTSGYEQYF
v_call: TRBV7-9; j_call: TRBJ1-4; clone_size: once; d_call: TRBD1; cdr3_nt: TGTGCCAGCGGCCGGGTGACAGGGACCGATGAAAAACTGTTTTTT; cdr3_aa: CASGRVTGTDEKLFF
v_call: TRBV2; j_call: TRBJ1-2; clone_size: .; d_call: TRBD1; cdr3_nt: TGTGCCAGCAGCCGGACAGGGGTTTCATATGGCTACACCTTC; cdr3_aa: CASSRTGVSYGYTF
v_call: TRBV5-4; j_call: TRBJ2-1; clone_size: few; d_call: TRBD1; cdr3_nt: TGTGCCAGCAGCTCACCCTCCGGGACAGTACATGATGAGCAGTTCTTC; cdr3_aa: CASSSPSGTVHDEQFF
v_call: TRBV6-5; j_call: TRBJ2-7; clone_size: .; d_call: .; cdr3_nt: TGTGCCAGCAGTTATATCCACGAGCAGTACTTC; cdr3_aa: CASSYIHEQYF
v_call: TRBV28; j_call: TRBJ1-5; clone_size: .; d_call: .; cdr3_nt: TGTGCCACCACCGGCGGTGAGCGTGGCAATCAGCCCCAGCATTTT; cdr3_aa: CATTGGERGNQPQHF
v_call: TRBV19; j_call: TRBJ1-5; clone_size: .; d_call: TRBD1; cdr3_nt: TGTGCCAGTACCTCACAGGGGGCAGGCAATCAGCCCCAGCATTTT; cdr3_aa: CASTSQGAGNQPQHF
v_call: TRBV14; j_call: TRBJ2-7; clone_size: .; d_call: .; cdr3_nt: TGTGCCAGCAGCCAAGGGCTGGGCCCCTACGAGCAGTACTTC; cdr3_aa: CASSQGLGPYEQYF
v_call: TRBV19; j_call: TRBJ1-6; clone_size: .; d_call: TRBD1; cdr3_nt: TGTGCCAGTAGTACAACTCAGGGGGGTCCACCCCTCCACTTT; cdr3_aa: CASSTTQGGPPLHF
v_call: TRBV7-6; j_call: TRBJ2-1; clone_size: .; d_call: TRBD2; cdr3_nt: TGTGCCAGCAGCTCACTGACTAGCGGGGGGCGTAATGAGCAGTTCTTC; cdr3_aa: CASSSLTSGGRNEQFF
v_call: TRBV7-8; j_call: TRBJ2-7; clone_size: .; d_call: TRBD2; cdr3_nt: TGTGCCAGCAGCTTAACGGGGCGGCGGGGGAGCTCCTACGAGCAGTACTTC; cdr3_aa: CASSLTGRRGSSYEQYF
v_call: TRBV28; j_call: TRBJ2-3; clone_size: .; d_call: .; cdr3_nt: TGTGCCAGCAGCCTAAGACAAGGCACAGATACGCAGTATTTT; cdr3_aa: CASSLRQGTDTQYF
v_call: TRBV5-6; j_call: TRBJ1-5; clone_size: .; d_call: TRBD1; cdr3_nt: TGTGCCAGCAGCATCCGACAGGGTGGGGATCAGCCCCAGCATTTT; cdr3_aa: CASSIRQGGDQPQHF
v_call: TRBV3-1/TRBV3-2; j_call: TRBJ1-5; clone_size: .; d_call: .; cdr3_nt: TGTGCCAGCAGCCAAGGCAGGGCCGGACAGCCCCAGCATTTT; cdr3_aa: CASSQGRAGQPQHF
v_call: TRBV7-9; j_call: TRBJ1-1; clone_size: .; d_call: .; cdr3_nt: TGTGCCAGCAGCTTGGGTACGACAGGTCCCGGGGACACTGAAGCTTTCTTT; cdr3_aa: CASSLGTTGPGDTEAFF
v_call: TRBV4-2; j_call: TRBJ2-1; clone_size: .; d_call: TRBD2; cdr3_nt: TGTGCCAGCAGCCAAGATGTGGCGGGGGGGCCCTTGAATGAGCAGTTCTTC; cdr3_aa: CASSQDVAGGPLNEQFF
v_call: TRBV5-1; j_call: TRBJ1-6; clone_size: .; d_call: .; cdr3_nt: TGCGCCAGCAGCCCCGAAGGGCAGGGTAATTCACCCCTCCACTTT; cdr3_aa: CASSPEGQGNSPLHF
v_call: TRBV19; j_call: TRBJ2-2; clone_size: .; d_call: .; cdr3_nt: TGTGCCAGTAACGGCGGGGTATCAAACACCGGGGAGCTGTTTTTT; cdr3_aa: CASNGGVSNTGELFF
v_call: TRBV7-9; j_call: TRBJ1-1; clone_size: .; d_call: .; cdr3_nt: TGTGCCAGCAGCACGGGAGGGGAAGCTTTCTTT; cdr3_aa: CASSTGGEAFF
v_call: TRBV7-6; j_call: TRBJ2-2; clone_size: .; d_call: .; cdr3_nt: TGTGCCAGCAGCGTGGGGGGACGGGACACCGGGGAGCTGTTTTTT; cdr3_aa: CASSVGGRDTGELFF
v_call: TRBV11-3; j_call: TRBJ1-6; clone_size: .; d_call: .; cdr3_nt: TGTGCCAGCAGCTTAGATCTAGCGGAGTTACAACTCCTTAATTCACCCCTCCACTTT; cdr3_aa: CASSLDLAELQLLNSPLHF
v_call: TRBV29-1; j_call: TRBJ1-2; clone_size: few; d_call: TRBD1; cdr3_nt: TGCAGCGTTGAAGGGGGACAGGGATTCTATGGCTACACCTTC; cdr3_aa: CSVEGGQGFYGYTF
v_call: TRBV7-9; j_call: TRBJ2-1; clone_size: once; d_call: TRBD2; cdr3_nt: TGTGCCAGCAGCCGGGGGAGGGGTTCCTACAATGAGCAGTTCTTC; cdr3_aa: CASSRGRGSYNEQFF
v_call: TRBV28; j_call: TRBJ2-1; clone_size: .; d_call: .; cdr3_nt: TGTGCCAGCAGCCCGACTAGGTTCCATGAGCAGTTCTTC; cdr3_aa: CASSPTRFHEQFF
v_call: TRBV19; j_call: TRBJ1-4; clone_size: once; d_call: TRBD1; cdr3_nt: TGTGCCTCGAAACCCACAGGGGGAGGTGAAAAACTGTTTTTT; cdr3_aa: CASKPTGGGEKLFF
v_call: TRBV18; j_call: TRBJ1-5; clone_size: .; d_call: .; cdr3_nt: TGTGCCAGCTCAACCCGACAGAGTCAAAATCAGCCCCAGCATTTT; cdr3_aa: CASSTRQSQNQPQHF
v_call: TRBV5-1; j_call: TRBJ2-3; clone_size: .; d_call: TRBD2; cdr3_nt: TGCGCCAGCAGCTTAGGGACTAGCGGGGGGGCGTTCACAGATACGCAGTATTTT; cdr3_aa: CASSLGTSGGAFTDTQYF